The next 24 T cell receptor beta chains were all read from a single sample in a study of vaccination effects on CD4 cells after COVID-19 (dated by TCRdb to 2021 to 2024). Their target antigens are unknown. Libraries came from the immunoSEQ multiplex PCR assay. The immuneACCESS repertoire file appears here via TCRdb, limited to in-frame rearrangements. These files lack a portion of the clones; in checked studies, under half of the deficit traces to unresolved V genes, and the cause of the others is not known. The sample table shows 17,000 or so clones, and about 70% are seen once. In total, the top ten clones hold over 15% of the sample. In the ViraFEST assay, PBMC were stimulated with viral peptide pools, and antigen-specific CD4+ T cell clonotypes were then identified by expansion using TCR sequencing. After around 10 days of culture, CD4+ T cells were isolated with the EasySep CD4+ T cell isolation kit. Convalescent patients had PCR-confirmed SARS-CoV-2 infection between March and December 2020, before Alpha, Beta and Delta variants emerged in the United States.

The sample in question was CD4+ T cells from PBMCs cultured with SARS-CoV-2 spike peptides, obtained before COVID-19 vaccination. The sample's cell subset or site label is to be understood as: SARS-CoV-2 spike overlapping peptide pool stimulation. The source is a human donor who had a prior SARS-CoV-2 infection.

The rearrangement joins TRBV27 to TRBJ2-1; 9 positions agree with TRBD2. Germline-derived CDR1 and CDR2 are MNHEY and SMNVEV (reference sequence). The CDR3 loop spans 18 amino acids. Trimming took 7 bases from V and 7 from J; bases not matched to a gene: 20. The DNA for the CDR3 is TGTGCCAGCACTTCCATGACAGGGAACCTCCTAGCGGGAAATGAGCAGTTCTTC. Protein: CASTSMTGNLLAGNEQFF.

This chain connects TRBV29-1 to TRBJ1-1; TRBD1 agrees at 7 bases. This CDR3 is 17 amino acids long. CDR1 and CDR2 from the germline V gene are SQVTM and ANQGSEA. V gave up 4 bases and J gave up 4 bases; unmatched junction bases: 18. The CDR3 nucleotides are TGCAGCGTTGTTAAATTGGCAGTAGGGGGCGGGAGCACTGAAGCTTTCTTT. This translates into CSVVKLAVGGGSTEAFF.

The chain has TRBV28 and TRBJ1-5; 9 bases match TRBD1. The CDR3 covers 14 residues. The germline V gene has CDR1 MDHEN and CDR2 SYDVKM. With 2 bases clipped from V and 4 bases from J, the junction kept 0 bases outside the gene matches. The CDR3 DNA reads TGTGCCAGCAGTTTAGGGACAGGGAATCAGCCCCAGCATTTT. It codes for CASSLGTGNQPQHF.

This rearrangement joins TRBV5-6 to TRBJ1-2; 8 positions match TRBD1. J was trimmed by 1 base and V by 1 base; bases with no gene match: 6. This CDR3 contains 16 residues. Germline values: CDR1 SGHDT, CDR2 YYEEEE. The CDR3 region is CASSLLRDRHNYGYTF. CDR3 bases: TGTGCCAGCAGCTTGCTACGGGACAGGCATAACTATGGCTACACCTTC.

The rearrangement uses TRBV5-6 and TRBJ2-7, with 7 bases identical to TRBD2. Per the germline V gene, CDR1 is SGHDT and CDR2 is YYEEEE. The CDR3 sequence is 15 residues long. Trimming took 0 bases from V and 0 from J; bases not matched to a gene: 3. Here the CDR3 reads CASSLEGLSSYEQYF. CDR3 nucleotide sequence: TGTGCCAGCAGCTTGGAGGGACTAAGCTCCTACGAGCAGTACTTC. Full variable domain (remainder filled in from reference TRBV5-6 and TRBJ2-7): DAGVTQSPTHLIKTRGQQVTLRCSPKSGHDTVSWYQQALGQGPQFIFQYYEEEERQRGNFPDRFSGHQFPNYSSELNVNALLLGDSALYLCASSLEGLSSYEQYFGPGTRLTVT.

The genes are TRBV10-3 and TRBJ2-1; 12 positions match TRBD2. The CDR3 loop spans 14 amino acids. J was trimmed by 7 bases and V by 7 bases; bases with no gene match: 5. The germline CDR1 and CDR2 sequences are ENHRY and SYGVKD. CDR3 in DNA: TGTGCCATCAACCCTAGCGGGGGGGAGAATGAGCAGTTCTTC. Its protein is CAINPSGGENEQFF.

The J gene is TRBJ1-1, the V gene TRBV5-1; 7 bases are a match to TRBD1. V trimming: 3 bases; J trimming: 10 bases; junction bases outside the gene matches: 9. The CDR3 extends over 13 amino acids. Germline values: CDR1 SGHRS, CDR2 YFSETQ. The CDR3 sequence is CASSSTGEAGAFF. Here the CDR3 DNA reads TGCGCCAGCAGCTCTACAGGGGAGGCGGGAGCTTTCTTT.

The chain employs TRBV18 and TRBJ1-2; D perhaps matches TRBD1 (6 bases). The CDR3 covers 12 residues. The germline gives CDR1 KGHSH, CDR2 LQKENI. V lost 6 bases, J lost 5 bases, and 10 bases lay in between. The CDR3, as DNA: TGTGCCAGCTCGACAGGTCTTTATGGCTACACCTTC. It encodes CASSTGLYGYTF.

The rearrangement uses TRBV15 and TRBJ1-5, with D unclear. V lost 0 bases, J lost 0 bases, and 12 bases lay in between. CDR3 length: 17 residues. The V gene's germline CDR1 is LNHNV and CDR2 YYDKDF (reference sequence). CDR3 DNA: TGTGCCACCAGCAGAGAGGCAGCGCTCGATAGCAATCAGCCCCAGCATTTT. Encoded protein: CATSREAALDSNQPQHF.

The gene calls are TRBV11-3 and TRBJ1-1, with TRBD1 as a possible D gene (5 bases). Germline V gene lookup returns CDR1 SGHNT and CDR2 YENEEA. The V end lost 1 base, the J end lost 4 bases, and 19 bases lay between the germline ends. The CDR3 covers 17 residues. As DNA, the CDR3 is TGTGCCAGCAGCTTAGTCAGGGACGCTCGATCGGTCACTGAAGCTTTCTTT. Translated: CASSLVRDARSVTEAFF.

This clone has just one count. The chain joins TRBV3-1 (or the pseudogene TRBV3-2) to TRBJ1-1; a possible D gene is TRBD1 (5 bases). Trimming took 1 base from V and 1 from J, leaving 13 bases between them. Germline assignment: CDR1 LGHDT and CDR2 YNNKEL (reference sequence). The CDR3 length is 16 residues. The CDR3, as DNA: TGTGCCAGCAGCCAAGGGACTAGACAGTCGAACACTGAAGCTTTCTTT. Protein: CASSQGTRQSNTEAFF.

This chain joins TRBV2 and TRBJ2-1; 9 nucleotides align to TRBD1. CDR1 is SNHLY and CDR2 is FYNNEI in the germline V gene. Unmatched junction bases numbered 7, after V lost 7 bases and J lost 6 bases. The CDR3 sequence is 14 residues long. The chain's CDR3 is CASTRDRAANEQFF. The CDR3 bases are TGTGCCAGCACCCGGGACAGGGCGGCCAATGAGCAGTTCTTC.

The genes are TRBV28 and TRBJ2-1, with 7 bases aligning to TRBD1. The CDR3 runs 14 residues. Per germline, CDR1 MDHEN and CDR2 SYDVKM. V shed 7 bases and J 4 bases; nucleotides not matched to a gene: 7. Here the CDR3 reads CASTIGTAYNEQFF. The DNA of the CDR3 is TGTGCCAGCACGATCGGGACAGCTTACAATGAGCAGTTCTTC. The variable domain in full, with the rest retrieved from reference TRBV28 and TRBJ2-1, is DVKVTQSSRYLVKRTGEKVFLECVQDMDHENMFWYRQDPGLGLRLIYFSYDVKMKEKGDIPEGYSVSREKKERFSLILESASTNQTSMYLCASTIGTAYNEQFFGPGTRLTVL.

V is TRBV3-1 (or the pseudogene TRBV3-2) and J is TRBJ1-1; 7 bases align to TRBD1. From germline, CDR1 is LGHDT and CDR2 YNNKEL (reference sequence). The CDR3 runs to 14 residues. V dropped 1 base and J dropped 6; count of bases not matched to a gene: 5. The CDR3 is CASSQGGQGAEAFF. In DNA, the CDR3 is TGTGCCAGCAGCCAAGGGGGTCAGGGGGCTGAAGCTTTCTTT.

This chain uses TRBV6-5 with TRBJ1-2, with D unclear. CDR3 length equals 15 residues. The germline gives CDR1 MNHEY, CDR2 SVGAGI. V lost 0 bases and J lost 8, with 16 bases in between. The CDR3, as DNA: TGTGCCAGCAGTTACTCGATCTCCGGACTGGGAGGCTACACCTTC. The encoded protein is CASSYSISGLGGYTF.

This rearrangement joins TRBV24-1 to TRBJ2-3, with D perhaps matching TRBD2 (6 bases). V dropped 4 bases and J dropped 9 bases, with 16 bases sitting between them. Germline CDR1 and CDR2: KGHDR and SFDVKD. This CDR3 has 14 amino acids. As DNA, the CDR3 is TGTGCCACCAGTGAAAGGACTACGGCGGGGACGCAGTATTTT. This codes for CATSERTTAGTQYF.

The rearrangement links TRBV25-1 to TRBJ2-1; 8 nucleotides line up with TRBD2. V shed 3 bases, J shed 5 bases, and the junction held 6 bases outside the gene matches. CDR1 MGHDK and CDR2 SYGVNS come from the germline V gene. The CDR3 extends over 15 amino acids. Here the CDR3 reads CASSEYGGEDNEQFF. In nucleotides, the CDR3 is TGTGCCAGCAGTGAGTACGGGGGGGAGGACAATGAGCAGTTCTTC. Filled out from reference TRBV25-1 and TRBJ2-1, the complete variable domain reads EADIYQTPRYLVIGTGKKITLECSQTMGHDKMYWYQQDPGMELHLIHYSYGVNSTEKGDLSSESTVSRIRTEHFPLTLESARPSHTSQYLCASSEYGGEDNEQFFGPGTRLTVL.

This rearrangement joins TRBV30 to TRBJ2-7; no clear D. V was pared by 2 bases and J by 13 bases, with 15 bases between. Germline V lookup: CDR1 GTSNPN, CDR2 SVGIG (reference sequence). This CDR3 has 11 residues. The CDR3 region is CAWSLTRVFYF. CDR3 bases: TGTGCCTGGAGTCTGACCCGGGTCTTTTACTTC.

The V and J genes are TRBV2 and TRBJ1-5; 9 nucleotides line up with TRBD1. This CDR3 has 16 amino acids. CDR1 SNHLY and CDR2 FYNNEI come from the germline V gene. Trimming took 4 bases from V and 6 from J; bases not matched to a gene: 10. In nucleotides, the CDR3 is TGTGCCAGCAGTGGGGTGCCGCGACAGGGGGGTCAGCCCCAGCATTTT. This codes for CASSGVPRQGGQPQHF.

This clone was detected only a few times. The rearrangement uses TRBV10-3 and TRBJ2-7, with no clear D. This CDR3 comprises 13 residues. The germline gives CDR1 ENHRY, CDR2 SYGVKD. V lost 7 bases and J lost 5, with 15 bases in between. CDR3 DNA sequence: TGTGCCATCAAATCGGAGACCTACGACGAGCAGTACTTC. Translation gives CAIKSETYDEQYF.

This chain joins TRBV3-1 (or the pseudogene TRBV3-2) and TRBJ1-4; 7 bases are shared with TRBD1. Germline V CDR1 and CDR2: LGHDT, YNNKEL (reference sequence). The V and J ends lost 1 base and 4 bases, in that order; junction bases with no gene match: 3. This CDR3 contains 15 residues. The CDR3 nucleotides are TGTGCCAGCAGCCAAGCCACAGGGGTTAATGAAAAACTGTTTTTT. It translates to CASSQATGVNEKLFF.

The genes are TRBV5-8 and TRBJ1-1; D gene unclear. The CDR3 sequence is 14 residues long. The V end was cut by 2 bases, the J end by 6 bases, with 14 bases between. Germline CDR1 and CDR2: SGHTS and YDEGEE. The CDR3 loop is CASSLTEGLSEAFF. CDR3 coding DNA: TGTGCCAGCAGCTTAACGGAGGGTTTATCTGAAGCTTTCTTT.

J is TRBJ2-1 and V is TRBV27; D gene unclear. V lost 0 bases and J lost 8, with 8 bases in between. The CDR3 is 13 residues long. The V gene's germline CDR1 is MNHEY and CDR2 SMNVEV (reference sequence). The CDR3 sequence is CASSLSGSHEQFF. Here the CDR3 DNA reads TGTGCCAGCAGTTTATCAGGGTCCCATGAGCAGTTCTTC.

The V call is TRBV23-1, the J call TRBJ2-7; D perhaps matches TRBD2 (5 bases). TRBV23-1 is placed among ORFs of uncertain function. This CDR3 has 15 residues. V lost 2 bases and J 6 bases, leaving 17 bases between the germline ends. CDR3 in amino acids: CASSQRTGGRCEQYF. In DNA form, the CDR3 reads TGCGCCAGCAGTCAACGGACCGGAGGTAGGTGCGAGCAGTACTTC.